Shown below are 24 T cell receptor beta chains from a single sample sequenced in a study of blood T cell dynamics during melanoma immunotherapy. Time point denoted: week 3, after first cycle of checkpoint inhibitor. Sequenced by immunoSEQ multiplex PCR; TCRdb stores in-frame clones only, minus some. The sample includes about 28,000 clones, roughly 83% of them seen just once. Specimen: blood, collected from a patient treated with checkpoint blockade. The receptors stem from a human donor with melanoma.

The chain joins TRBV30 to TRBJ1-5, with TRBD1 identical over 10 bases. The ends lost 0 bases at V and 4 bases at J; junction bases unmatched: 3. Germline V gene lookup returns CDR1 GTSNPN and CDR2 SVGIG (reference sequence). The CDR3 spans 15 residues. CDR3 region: CAWSVGTGANQPQHF. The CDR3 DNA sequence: TGTGCCTGGAGTGTTGGGACAGGGGCTAATCAGCCCCAGCATTTT. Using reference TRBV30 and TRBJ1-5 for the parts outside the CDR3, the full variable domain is SQTIHQWPATLVQPVGSPLSLECTVEGTSNPNLYWYRQAAGRGLQLLFYSVGIGQISSEVPQNLSASRPQDRQFILSSKKLLLSDSGFYLCAWSVGTGANQPQHFGDGTRLSIL.

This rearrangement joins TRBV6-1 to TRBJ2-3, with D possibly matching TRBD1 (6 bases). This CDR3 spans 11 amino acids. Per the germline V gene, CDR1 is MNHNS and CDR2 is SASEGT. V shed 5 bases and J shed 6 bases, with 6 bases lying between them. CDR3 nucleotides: TGTGCCAGCAGTCAGGGGGATACGCAGTATTTT. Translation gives CASSQGDTQYF.

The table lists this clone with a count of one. The CDR3 is CASSLEVGEAFF. For the CDR3, the DNA is TGTGCCAGCAGCTTGGAGGTAGGCGAAGCTTTCTTT. This chain connects TRBV5-5 to TRBJ1-1; D gene ambiguous. The CDR3 spans 12 residues. Deletions cut 0 bases from V and 8 bases from J, with 8 bases between. Germline V gives CDR1 SGHKS, CDR2 YYEKEE (reference sequence). The variable domain in full, completed from reference TRBV5-5 and TRBJ1-1, reads DAGVTQSPTHLIKTRGQQVTLRCSPISGHKSVSWYQQVLGQGPQFIFQYYEKEERGRGNFPDRFSARQFPNYSSELNVNALLLGDSALYLCASSLEVGEAFFGQGTRLTVV.

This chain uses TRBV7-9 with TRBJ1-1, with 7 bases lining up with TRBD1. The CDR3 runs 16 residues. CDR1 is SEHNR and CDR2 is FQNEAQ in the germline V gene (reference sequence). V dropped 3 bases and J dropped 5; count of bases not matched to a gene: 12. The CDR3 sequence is CASSFGTDRVGTEAFF. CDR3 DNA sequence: TGTGCCAGCAGCTTCGGGACCGACAGGGTGGGGACTGAAGCTTTCTTT. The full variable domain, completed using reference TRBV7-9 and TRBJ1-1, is DTGVSQNPRHKITKRGQNVTFRCDPISEHNRLYWYRQTLGQGPEFLTYFQNEAQLEKSRLLSDRFSAERPKGSFSTLEIQRTEQGDSAMYLCASSFGTDRVGTEAFFGQGTRLTVV.

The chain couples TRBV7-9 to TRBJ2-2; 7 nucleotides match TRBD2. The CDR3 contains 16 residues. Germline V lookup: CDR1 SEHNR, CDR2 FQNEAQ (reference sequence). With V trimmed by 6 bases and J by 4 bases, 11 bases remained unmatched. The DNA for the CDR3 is TGTGCCAGCAGGGAGATGGGGGGGATTGGCACCGGGGAGCTGTTTTTT. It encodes CASREMGGIGTGELFF.

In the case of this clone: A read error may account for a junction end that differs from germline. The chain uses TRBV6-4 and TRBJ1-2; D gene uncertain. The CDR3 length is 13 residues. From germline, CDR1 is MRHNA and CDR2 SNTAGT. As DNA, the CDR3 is TGTGCCAGCAGTGACGCTCGGTGTTGGGTCACACCCTTC. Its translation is CASSDARCWVTPF.

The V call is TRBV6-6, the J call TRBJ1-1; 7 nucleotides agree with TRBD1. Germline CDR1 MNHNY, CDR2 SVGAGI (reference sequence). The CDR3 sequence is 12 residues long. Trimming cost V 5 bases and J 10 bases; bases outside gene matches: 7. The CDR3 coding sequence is TGTGCCAGCAGTGTCCAGGGGGGGGGAGCTTTCTTT. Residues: CASSVQGGGAFF.

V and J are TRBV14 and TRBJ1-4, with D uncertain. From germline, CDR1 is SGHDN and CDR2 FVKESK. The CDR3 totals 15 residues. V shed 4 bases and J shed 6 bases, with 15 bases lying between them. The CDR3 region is CASSLNTGWDEKLFF. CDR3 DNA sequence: TGTGCCAGCAGCCTTAACACGGGATGGGATGAAAAACTGTTTTTT. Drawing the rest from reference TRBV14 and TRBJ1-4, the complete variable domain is EAGVTQFPSHSVIEKGQTVTLRCDPISGHDNLYWYRRVMGKEIKFLLHFVKESKQDESGMPNNRFLAERTGGTYSTLKVQPAELEDSGVYFCASSLNTGWDEKLFFGSGTQLSVL.

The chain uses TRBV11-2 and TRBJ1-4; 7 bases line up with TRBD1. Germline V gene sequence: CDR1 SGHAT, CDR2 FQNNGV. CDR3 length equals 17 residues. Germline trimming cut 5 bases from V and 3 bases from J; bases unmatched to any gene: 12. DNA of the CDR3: TGTGCCAGCAGCCTCTGGAGGGGGCGCCGGTCTAATGAAAAACTGTTTTTT. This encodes CASSLWRGRRSNEKLFF.

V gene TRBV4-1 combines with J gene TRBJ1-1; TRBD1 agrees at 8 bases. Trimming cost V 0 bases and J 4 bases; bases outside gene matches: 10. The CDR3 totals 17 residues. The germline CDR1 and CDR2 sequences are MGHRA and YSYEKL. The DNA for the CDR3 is TGCGCCAGCAGCCAAGATCGCCAGGGGGCGCAGGGCACTGAAGCTTTCTTT. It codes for CASSQDRQGAQGTEAFF.

The CDR3 bases are TGTGCCAGCAGCTTGGGGCCGGGGCGGTCGGAAGCTTTCTTT. It specifies CASSLGPGRSEAFF. This sequence joins TRBV11-2 and TRBJ1-1, with D maybe TRBD1 (5 bases). The germline V and J ends were trimmed by 3 bases and 8 bases, with 16 bases remaining between them. The germline V gene encodes CDR1 SGHAT and CDR2 FQNNGV. The CDR3 is made up of 14 amino acids.

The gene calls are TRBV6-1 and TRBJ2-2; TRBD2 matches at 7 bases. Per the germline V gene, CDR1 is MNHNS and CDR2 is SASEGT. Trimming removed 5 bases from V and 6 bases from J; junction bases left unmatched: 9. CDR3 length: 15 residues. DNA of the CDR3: TGTGCCAGCAGTCCCGGGACTATAGGGTCCGGGGAGCTGTTTTTT. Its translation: CASSPGTIGSGELFF.

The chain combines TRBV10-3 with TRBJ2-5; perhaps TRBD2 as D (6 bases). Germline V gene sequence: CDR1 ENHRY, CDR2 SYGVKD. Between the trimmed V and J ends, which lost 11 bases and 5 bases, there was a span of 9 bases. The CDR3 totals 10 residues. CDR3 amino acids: CASGRETQYF. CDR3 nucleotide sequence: TGTGCCTCTGGGAGGGAGACCCAGTACTTC.

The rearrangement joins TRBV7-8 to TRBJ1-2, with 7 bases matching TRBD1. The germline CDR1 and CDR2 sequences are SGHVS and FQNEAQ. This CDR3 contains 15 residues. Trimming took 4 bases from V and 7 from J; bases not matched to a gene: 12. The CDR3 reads CASSSDRVLLSGYTF. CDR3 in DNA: TGTGCCAGCAGCTCTGACAGGGTACTTCTATCTGGCTACACCTTC. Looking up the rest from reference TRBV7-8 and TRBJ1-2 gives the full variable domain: GAGVSQSPRYKVAKRGQDVALRCDPISGHVSLFWYQQALGQGPEFLTYFQNEAQLDKSGLPSDRFFAERPEGSVSTLKIQRTQQEDSAVYLCASSSDRVLLSGYTFGSGTRLTVV.

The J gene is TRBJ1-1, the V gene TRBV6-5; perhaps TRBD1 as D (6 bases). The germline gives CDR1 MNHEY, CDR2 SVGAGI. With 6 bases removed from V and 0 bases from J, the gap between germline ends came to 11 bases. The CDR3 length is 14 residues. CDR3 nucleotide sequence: TGTGCCAGCAGCTACAGGGCAATGAACACTGAAGCTTTCTTT. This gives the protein CASSYRAMNTEAFF.

The CDR3 spells CASSWGQGGSPLHF. The CDR3, as DNA: TGTGCCAGCAGCTGGGGACAGGGTGGTTCACCCCTCCACTTT. V and J are TRBV7-8 and TRBJ1-6; 9 nucleotides align to TRBD1. The CDR3 length is 14 residues. V shed 4 bases, J shed 9 bases, and the junction held 4 bases outside the gene matches. CDR1 is SGHVS, CDR2 FQNEAQ, per germline.

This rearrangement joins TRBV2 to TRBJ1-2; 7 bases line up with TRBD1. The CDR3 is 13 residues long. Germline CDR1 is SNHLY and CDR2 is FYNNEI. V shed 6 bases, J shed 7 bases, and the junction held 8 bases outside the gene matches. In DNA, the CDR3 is TGTGCCAGCAGGAGAGAGGGGGCAAGTGGCTACACCTTC. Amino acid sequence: CASRREGASGYTF.

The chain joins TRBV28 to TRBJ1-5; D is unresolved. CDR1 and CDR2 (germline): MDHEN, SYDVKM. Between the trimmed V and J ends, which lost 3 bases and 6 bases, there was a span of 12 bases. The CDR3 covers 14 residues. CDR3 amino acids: CASSFARSVQPQHF. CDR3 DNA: TGTGCCAGCAGTTTCGCACGGAGTGTTCAGCCCCAGCATTTT.

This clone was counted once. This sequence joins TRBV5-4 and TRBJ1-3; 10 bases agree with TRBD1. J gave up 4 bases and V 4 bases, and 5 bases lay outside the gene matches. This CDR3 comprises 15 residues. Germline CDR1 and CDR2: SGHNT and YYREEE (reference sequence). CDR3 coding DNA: TGTGCCAGCAGCGTCGGGACAGGGGAAGGAAACACCATATATTTT. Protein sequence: CASSVGTGEGNTIYF.

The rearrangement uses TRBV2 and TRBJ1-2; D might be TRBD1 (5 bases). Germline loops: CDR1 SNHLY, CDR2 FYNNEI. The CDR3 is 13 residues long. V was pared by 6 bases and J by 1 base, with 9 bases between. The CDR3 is CASSPDSNYGYTF. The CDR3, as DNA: TGTGCCAGCAGCCCCGACAGTAACTATGGCTACACCTTC.

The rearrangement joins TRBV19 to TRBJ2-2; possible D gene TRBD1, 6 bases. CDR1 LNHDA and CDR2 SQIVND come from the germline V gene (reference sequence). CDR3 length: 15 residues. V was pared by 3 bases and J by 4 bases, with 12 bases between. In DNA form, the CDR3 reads TGTGCCAGTAGTATCGCAGGACAGACCACCGGGGAGCTGTTTTTT. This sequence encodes CASSIAGQTTGELFF.

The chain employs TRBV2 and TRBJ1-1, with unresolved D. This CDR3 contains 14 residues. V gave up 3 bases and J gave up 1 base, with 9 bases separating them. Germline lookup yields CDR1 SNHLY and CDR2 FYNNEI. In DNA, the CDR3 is TGTGCCAGCAGTGATCCCTCAGCGAACACTGAAGCTTTCTTT. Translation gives CASSDPSANTEAFF.

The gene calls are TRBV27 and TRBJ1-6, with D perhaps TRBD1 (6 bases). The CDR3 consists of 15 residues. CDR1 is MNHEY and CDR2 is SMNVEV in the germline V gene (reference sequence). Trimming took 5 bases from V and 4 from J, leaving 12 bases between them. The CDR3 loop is CASSPPGTYNSPLHF. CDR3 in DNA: TGTGCCAGCAGTCCCCCCGGGACATATAATTCACCCCTCCACTTT.

The CDR3 DNA reads as TGTGCCAGCTCACCACCCACTAGCGGGAAAGGCGGGGAGCTGTTTTTT. It codes for CASSPPTSGKGGELFF. The chain is built from TRBV18 and TRBJ2-2, with 10 bases identical to TRBD2. The CDR3 is made up of 16 amino acids. Trimming cost V 0 bases and J 7 bases; bases outside gene matches: 5. Germline loops: CDR1 KGHSH, CDR2 LQKENI.